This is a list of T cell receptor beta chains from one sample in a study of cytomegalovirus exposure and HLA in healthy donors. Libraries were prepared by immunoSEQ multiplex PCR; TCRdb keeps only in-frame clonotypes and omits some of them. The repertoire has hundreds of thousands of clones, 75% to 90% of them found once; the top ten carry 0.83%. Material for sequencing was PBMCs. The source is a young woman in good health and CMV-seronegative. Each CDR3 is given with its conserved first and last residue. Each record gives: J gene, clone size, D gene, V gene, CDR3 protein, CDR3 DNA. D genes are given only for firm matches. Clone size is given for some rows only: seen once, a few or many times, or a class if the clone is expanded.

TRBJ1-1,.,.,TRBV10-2,CASSQGVEAFF,TGCGCCAGCTCCCAGGGTGTAGAAGCTTTCTTT
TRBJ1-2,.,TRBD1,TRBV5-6,CASSRGQSLYGYTF,TGTGCCAGCAGCCGGGGACAGAGCCTCTATGGCTACACCTTC
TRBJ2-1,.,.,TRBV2,CASNSLYEQFF,TGTGCCAGCAACTCGCTCTATGAGCAGTTCTTC
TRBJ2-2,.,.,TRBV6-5,CASSPLLGELFF,TGTGCCAGCAGTCCCCTTTTGGGGGAGCTGTTTTTT
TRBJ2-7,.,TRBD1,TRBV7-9,CASSFTGGEQYF,TGTGCCAGCAGCTTTACAGGGGGCGAGCAGTACTTC
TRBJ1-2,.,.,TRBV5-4,CASSADRPNYGYTF,TGTGCCAGCAGCGCTGACAGGCCCAACTATGGCTACACCTTC
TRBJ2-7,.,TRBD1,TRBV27,CASRRGGGFYEQYF,TGTGCCAGCAGGAGAGGGGGCGGCTTCTACGAGCAGTACTTC
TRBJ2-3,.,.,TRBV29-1,CSVEGQGGTDTQYF,TGCAGCGTTGAAGGACAGGGAGGAACAGATACGCAGTATTTT
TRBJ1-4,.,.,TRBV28,CASSLRWGATNEKLFF,TGTGCCAGCAGTTTAAGATGGGGGGCAACTAATGAAAAACTGTTTTTT
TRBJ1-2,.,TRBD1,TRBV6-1,CASTPSEGQGYGYTF,TGTGCCAGCACCCCGTCGGAGGGACAGGGGTATGGCTACACCTTC
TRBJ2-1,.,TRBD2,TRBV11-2,CASSLVGASGRVYNEQFF,TGTGCCAGCAGCTTAGTGGGGGCTAGCGGGAGAGTATACAATGAGCAGTTCTTC
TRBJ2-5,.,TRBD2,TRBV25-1,CASSESRLAGVETQYF,TGTGCCAGCAGTGAATCTAGACTAGCGGGAGTAGAGACCCAGTACTTC
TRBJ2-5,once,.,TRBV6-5,CASSYVVGTQYF,TGTGCCAGCAGTTACGTGGTCGGTACCCAGTACTTC
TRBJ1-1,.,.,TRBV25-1,CASKGWGSTEAFF,TGTGCCAGCAAGGGGTGGGGTTCCACTGAAGCTTTCTTT
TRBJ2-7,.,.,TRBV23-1,CASSQIPQAVDYEQYF,TGCGCCAGCAGTCAAATTCCTCAAGCCGTCGACTACGAGCAGTACTTC
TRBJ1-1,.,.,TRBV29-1,CSVFEGGTEAFF,TGCAGCGTTTTCGAGGGAGGGACTGAAGCTTTCTTT
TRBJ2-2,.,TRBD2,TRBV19,CASSPPGGGFNTGELFF,TGTGCCAGTAGTCCCCCTGGGGGGGGGTTCAACACCGGGGAGCTGTTTTTT
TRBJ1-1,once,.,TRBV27,CASSLVANTEAFF,TGTGCCAGCAGTTTAGTGGCGAACACTGAAGCTTTCTTT
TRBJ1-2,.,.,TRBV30,CAADRLLYGYTF,TGTGCCGCTGACAGGCTGCTCTATGGCTACACCTTC
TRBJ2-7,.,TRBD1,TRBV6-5,CASSYSTLTGPYEQYF,TGTGCCAGCAGTTACTCGACATTGACAGGGCCCTACGAGCAGTACTTC
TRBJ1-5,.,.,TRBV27,CASSLYGRYSNQPQHF,TGTGCCAGCAGTTTATATGGCAGATATAGCAATCAGCCCCAGCATTTT
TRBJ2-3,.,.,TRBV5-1,CASSLGQAGPDTQYF,TGCGCCAGCAGCTTGGGACAGGCCGGCCCAGATACGCAGTATTTT
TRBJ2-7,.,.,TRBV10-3,CAIQDSQTYYEQYF,TGTGCCATCCAGGACAGTCAAACCTATTACGAGCAGTACTTC
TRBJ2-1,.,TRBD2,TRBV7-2,CASSYVSGIDYNEQFF,TGTGCCAGCAGCTACGTTAGCGGGATTGACTACAATGAGCAGTTCTTC
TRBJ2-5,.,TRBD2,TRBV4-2,CASSQERRLAGQETQYF,TGTGCCAGCAGCCAAGAGAGGAGACTAGCGGGACAAGAGACCCAGTACTTC
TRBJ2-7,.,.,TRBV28,CASSGDLYEQYF,TGTGCCAGCAGCGGAGACCTCTACGAGCAGTACTTC
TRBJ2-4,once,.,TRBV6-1,CASGGARHKNIQYF,TGTGCCAGCGGGGGGGCTCGCCATAAAAACATTCAGTACTTC
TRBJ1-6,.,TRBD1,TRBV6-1,CASSTGTGLNSPLHF,TGTGCCAGCAGTACCGGGACAGGCCTTAATTCACCCCTCCACTTT
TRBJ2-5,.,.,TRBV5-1,CASESGSEETQYF,TGCGCCAGCGAATCGGGATCGGAAGAGACCCAGTACTTC
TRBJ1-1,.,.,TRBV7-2,CASSGQGGGVNTEAFF,TGTGCCAGCAGCGGCCAGGGAGGTGGAGTAAACACTGAAGCTTTCTTT
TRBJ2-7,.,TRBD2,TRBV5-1,CASSPGAGGHYEQYF,TGCGCCAGCAGCCCTGGAGCGGGGGGCCACTACGAGCAGTACTTC
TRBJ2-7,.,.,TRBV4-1,CASSSRDTSYEQYF,TGCGCCAGCAGCTCTCGGGACACCTCCTACGAGCAGTACTTC
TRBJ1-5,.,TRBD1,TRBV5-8,CASSLRARGGRQPQHF,TGTGCCAGCAGCTTGCGGGCCAGAGGGGGCAGGCAGCCCCAGCATTTT
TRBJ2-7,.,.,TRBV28,CASSPTQGSYEQYF,TGTGCCAGCAGTCCTACACAGGGTTCCTACGAGCAGTACTTC
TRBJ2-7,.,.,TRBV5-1,CASSPGGTVVSYEQYF,TGCGCCAGCAGCCCGGGCGGGACAGTCGTTTCCTACGAGCAGTACTTC
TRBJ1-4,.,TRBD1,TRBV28,CASSSDRETNEKLFF,TGTGCCAGCAGTTCCGACAGGGAAACTAATGAAAAACTGTTTTTT
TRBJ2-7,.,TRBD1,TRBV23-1,CASSQSRRDRGYEQYF,TGCGCCAGCAGTCAATCCCGCCGGGACAGGGGTTACGAGCAGTACTTC
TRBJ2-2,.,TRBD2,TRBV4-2,CASSGATSGSRNTGELFF,TGTGCCAGCAGCGGCGCGACTAGCGGGAGCCGGAACACCGGGGAGCTGTTTTTT
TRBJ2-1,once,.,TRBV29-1,CSVTDRSEQFF,TGCAGCGTTACCGACAGGTCTGAGCAGTTCTTC
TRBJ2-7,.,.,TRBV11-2,CASSLGQTYEQYF,TGTGCCAGCAGCTTAGGACAGACCTACGAGCAGTACTTC
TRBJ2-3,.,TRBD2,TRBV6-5,CASSDVAGGRQYF,TGTGCCAGCAGTGACGTAGCGGGAGGGCGACAGTATTTT
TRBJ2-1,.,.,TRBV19,CASSIIRAVAYNEQFF,TGTGCCAGTAGTATTATCAGGGCGGTGGCCTACAATGAGCAGTTCTTC
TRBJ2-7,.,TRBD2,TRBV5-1,CASSYLSGGAGSVEQYF,TGCGCCAGCAGCTACCTTAGCGGGGGGGCCGGATCGGTCGAGCAGTACTTC
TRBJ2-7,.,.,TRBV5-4,CASSFEFREQYF,TGTGCCAGCAGCTTCGAGTTCCGGGAGCAGTACTTC
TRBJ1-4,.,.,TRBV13,CASSLRSPTNEKLFF,TGTGCCAGCAGCCTCCGGAGCCCAACTAATGAAAAACTGTTTTTT
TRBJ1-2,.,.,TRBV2,CASSEGQAGAYGYTF,TGTGCCAGCAGTGAAGGGCAGGCGGGGGCCTATGGCTACACCTTC
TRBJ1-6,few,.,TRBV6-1,CASSDQVRSPLHF,TGTGCCAGCAGTGACCAGGTTCGTTCACCCCTCCACTTT
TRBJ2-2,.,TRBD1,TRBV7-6,CASSYRTGGTGELFF,TGTGCCAGCAGCTACCGGACAGGTGGCACCGGGGAGCTGTTTTTT
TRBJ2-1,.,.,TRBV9,CASSATGEAYNEQFF,TGTGCCAGCAGCGCTACAGGGGAGGCCTACAATGAGCAGTTCTTC
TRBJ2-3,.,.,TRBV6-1,CASSAIGGSTDTQYF,TGTGCCAGCAGTGCAATAGGCGGGAGCACAGATACGCAGTATTTT
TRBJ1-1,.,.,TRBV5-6,CASSPRQGPNTEAFF,TGTGCCAGCAGTCCCCGGCAGGGGCCGAACACTGAAGCTTTCTTT
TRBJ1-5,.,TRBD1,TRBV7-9,CAIGTVDQPQHF,TGTGCCATCGGGACAGTAGATCAGCCCCAGCATTTT
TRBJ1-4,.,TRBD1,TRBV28,CASSSLTGGEAEKLFF,TGTGCCAGCAGTTCACTCACAGGGGGAGAGGCTGAAAAACTGTTTTTT